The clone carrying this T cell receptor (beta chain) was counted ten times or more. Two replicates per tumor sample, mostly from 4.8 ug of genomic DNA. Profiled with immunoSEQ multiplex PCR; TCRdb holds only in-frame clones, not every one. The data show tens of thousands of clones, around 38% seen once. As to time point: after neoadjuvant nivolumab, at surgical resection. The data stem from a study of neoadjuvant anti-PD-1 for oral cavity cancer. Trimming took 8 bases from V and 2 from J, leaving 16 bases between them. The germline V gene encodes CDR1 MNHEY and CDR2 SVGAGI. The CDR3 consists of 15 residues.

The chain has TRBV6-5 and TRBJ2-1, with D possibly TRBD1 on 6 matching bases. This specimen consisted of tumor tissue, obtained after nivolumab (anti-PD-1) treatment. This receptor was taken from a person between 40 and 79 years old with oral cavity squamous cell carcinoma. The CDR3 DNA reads TGTGCCAGCTGTCCAGGGGCCGAGGCCTACAATGAGCAGTTCTTC. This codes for CASCPGAEAYNEQFF.